This section outlines one TCR beta chain sequence together with its context. Grouping used clinical history reported by participants in a survey and questionnaire. Donors of Cohort 3 who recovered were those that had two negative PCRs, clearance, or symptom resolution. Per germline, CDR1 LGHNA and CDR2 YSLEER. V was clipped by 4 bases and J by 4 bases; unmatched bases: 7. The CDR3 length is 15 residues. The data were taken from a study of blood T cell repertoires in COVID-19. Study-wide context: The analysed material was cDNA or gDNA that came from T cells, B-cell-depleted T cells, or PBMCs.

Authors' processing steps: From reference gene primer amplification, estimates of nucleated cell counts were derived. Only in-frame clones appear in the TCRdb table, and some are missing; sequencing was by immunoSEQ multiplex PCR. That table supplies the V and J calls and clone size; D and trimming were determined from the DNA. The sample lists hundreds of thousands of clones, around 89% seen once, with about 3% in the top ten. The genes are TRBV4-3 and TRBJ2-3; 8 positions match TRBD1. The sequence derives from a woman between 45 and 65 years old who had recovered from COVID-19. Material for sequencing was PBMCs or T cells enriched from blood (not recorded which). CDR3 DNA: TGCGCCAGCAGCCCCGGACAGGGTTTACCAGATACGCAGTATTTT. Amino acid sequence: CASSPGQGLPDTQYF.